This T cell receptor beta chain comes out of a study of blood T cell repertoires in COVID-19. Background on the study: Whether acute or convalescent, the COVID-19 samples came from the United States, Italy and Spain.

As processed by the authors: Nucleated cell counts were estimated from reference gene primer amplification. Assay: immunoSEQ multiplex PCR; the TCRdb copy retains only in-frame clones and omits some. From that table come the V and J calls and clone size; the DNA was used to work out D and trimming. The sample lists about 170,000 clones, less than 90% occurring once. V trimming: 2 bases; J trimming: 8 bases; junction bases outside the gene matches: 6. Germline V lookup: CDR1 MNHNY, CDR2 SVGAGI (reference sequence). This CDR3 region has 15 residues. The sequence was obtained from a woman aged 55-70 years with COVID-19, enrolled during active disease. The sample consisted of peripheral blood. The chain links TRBV6-6 to TRBJ1-6; 7 bases agree with TRBD1. The CDR3: CASSYRGRQDSPLHF. The CDR3 region has the DNA TGTGCCAGCAGTTACAGGGGGCGGCAGGATTCACCCCTCCACTTT.